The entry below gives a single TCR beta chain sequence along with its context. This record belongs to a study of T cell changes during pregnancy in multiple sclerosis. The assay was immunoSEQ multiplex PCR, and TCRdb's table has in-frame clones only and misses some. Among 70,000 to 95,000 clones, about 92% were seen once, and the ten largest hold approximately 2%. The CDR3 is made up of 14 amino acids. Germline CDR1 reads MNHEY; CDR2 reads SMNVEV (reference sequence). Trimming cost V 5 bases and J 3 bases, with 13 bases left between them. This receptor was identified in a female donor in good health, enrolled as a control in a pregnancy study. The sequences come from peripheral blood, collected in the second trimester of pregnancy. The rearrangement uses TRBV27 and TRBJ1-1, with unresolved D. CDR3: CASSPRQRHTEAFF. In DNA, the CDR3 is TGTGCCAGCAGTCCTCGCCAGCGGCACACTGAAGCTTTCTTT.